Each of the 8 T cell receptor beta chains below was sequenced from the same sample in a study of cytomegalovirus exposure and HLA in healthy donors. The primer mix had 60 Vbeta and 13 Jbeta primers. This table comes from immunoSEQ multiplex PCR, and its TCRdb copy is limited to in-frame clones, with some not included. The sample shows approximately 180,000 clones, 77% of them seen only once. The sample was PBMCs. These receptors all come from a woman aged 25 to 39 in good health and CMV-seropositive.

The chain links TRBV7-9 to TRBJ1-2; possibly TRBD1 for D (5 bases). CDR1 is SEHNR and CDR2 is FQNEAQ in the germline V gene (reference sequence). V was pared by 1 base and J by 4 bases, with 10 bases between. The CDR3 consists of 14 residues. CDR3 region: CASSLVQAIYGYTF. The CDR3 DNA sequence: TGTGCCAGCAGCTTAGTACAGGCAATCTATGGCTACACCTTC.

The chain has TRBV28 and TRBJ2-7, with TRBD2 identical over 14 bases. Trimming at V came to 7 bases and at J to 4 bases, leaving 12 bases not matched to a gene. The length of the CDR3 is 17 residues. Looked up from germline, CDR1 is MDHEN and CDR2 is SYDVKM. The CDR3 DNA follows: TGTGCCAGCACGGGACTAGCGGGAGAGGGTGGTATGTACGAGCAGTACTTC. Translating it yields CASTGLAGEGGMYEQYF.

There are a few counts of this clone. This chain links TRBV21-1 with TRBJ1-2; the D call of TRBD1 is as the table states it, not checked on the DNA. TRBV21-1 is recorded as a pseudogene. CDR3 size: 17 residues. CDR3 sequence: CASSKDIRGQATYGYTF. In DNA form, the CDR3 reads TGTGCCAGCAGCAAAGACATTCGAGGACAGGCGACATATGGCTACACCTTC.

This clone was counted between two and nine times. The rearrangement joins TRBV19 to TRBJ2-5; weak D call: TRBD2 (5 bases). The end of the DNA aligns better with TRBJ2-7, so the J call may be wrong. This CDR3 spans 14 amino acids. The germline gives CDR1 LNHDA, CDR2 SQIVND (reference sequence). CDR3 loop: CASTSGGPSYEQYF. In DNA, the CDR3 is TGTGCCAGTACGTCTGGAGGACCCTCCTACGAGCAGTACTTC.

The V call is TRBV2, the J call TRBJ1-5; D is perhaps TRBD1 (6 bases). The V gene lost 10 bases and the J gene lost 9 bases, with 19 bases spanning the gap. The CDR3 consists of 13 residues. From germline, CDR1 is SNHLY and CDR2 FYNNEI. As DNA, the CDR3 is TGTGCCACCGCCTCACAGGGCGGGAGGCCCCAGCATTTT. Translated: CATASQGGRPQHF.

The chain recombines TRBV6-4 with TRBJ2-3, with TRBD2 identical over 9 bases. The CDR3 covers 17 residues. Germline loops: CDR1 MRHNA, CDR2 SNTAGT. The junction had 17 bases not matched to a gene; V was cut back by 7 bases and J by 6 bases. CDR3 in DNA: TGTGCCAGCAATTATAGCGGGAGTTACCAACCCCCGGATACGCAGTATTTT. Protein product: CASNYSGSYQPPDTQYF.

The gene calls are TRBV4-3 and TRBJ2-3; D is possibly TRBD2 (6 bases). This CDR3 is built from 16 residues. Trimming left V 1 base short and J 1 base short, with 12 bases between. Germline-derived CDR1 and CDR2 are LGHNA and YSLEER. The CDR3 sequence is CASSQVEGRRTDTQYF. The CDR3 nucleotides are TGCGCCAGCAGCCAAGTTGAAGGGAGGCGCACAGATACGCAGTATTTT.

The gene calls are TRBV6-1 and TRBJ1-2, with a possible D match to TRBD1 (6 bases). This CDR3 region has 16 residues. Trimming stripped 0 bases from V and 8 bases from J, with 19 bases between. Germline CDR1 is MNHNS and CDR2 is SASEGT. The CDR3 loop reads CASSEAVQGTQLGYTF. The CDR3 DNA reads as TGTGCCAGCAGTGAAGCGGTACAGGGCACCCAATTGGGCTACACCTTC.